These 17 T cell receptor beta chains were all obtained from the same sample, sequenced in a study of control samples from healthy donors and cancer patients. Measured with immunoSEQ multiplex PCR; TCRdb has only the in-frame clones, and not every one. The table has approximately 80,000 clones, more than 70% seen once. What was sequenced was blood. These receptors originate from a woman in her 50s in good health.

This clone appeared once. The J gene is TRBJ1-2, the V gene TRBV10-3, with 9 bases lining up with TRBD1. Unmatched junction bases numbered 13, after V lost 11 bases and J lost 0 bases. This CDR3 is 16 amino acids long. Looked up from germline, CDR1 is ENHRY and CDR2 is SYGVKD. Written as DNA, the CDR3 is TGTGCCTCCTTGGGGACAGGGCTTTTAGCTAACTATGGCTACACCTTC. Protein: CASLGTGLLANYGYTF.

The chain has TRBV5-4 and TRBJ1-2, with TRBD1 identical over 7 bases. Germline CDR1 and CDR2: SGHNT and YYREEE (reference sequence). J gave up 5 bases and V 0 bases, and 7 bases lay outside the gene matches. The CDR3 spans 15 residues. The CDR3 here is CASSLGNRDSYGYTF. CDR3 sequence (DNA): TGTGCCAGCAGCTTGGGTAACCGGGACAGTTATGGCTACACCTTC.

This chain uses TRBV7-2 with TRBJ2-5; a possible D gene is TRBD1 (5 bases). Per the germline V gene, CDR1 is SGHTA and CDR2 is FQGNSA. The CDR3 has 14 amino acids. Trimming left V 4 bases short and J 3 bases short, with 12 bases between. CDR3: CASSWGPTEETQYF. The CDR3 coding sequence is TGTGCCAGCAGCTGGGGCCCTACCGAAGAGACCCAGTACTTC.

The genes are TRBV3-1 (or the pseudogene TRBV3-2) and TRBJ2-1; 7 positions agree with TRBD2. CDR1 is LGHDT and CDR2 is YNNKEL in the germline V gene (reference sequence). CDR3 length: 16 residues. V lost 6 bases and J lost 0; bases outside the gene matches: 8. As DNA, the CDR3 is TGTGCCAGCAGAACCGGCGGGGGTCACTCCTACAATGAGCAGTTCTTC. Protein: CASRTGGGHSYNEQFF.

The chain couples TRBV10-1 to TRBJ2-4, with TRBD2 as a possible D gene (7 bases). The germline V and J ends were trimmed by 7 bases and 9 bases, with 19 bases remaining between them. The CDR3 covers 14 residues. CDR1 and CDR2 from the germline V gene are WNHNN and SYGVQD (reference sequence). The CDR3, as DNA: TGCGCCAGCAAGATGACGAGGGGGGGGTCCATTCAGTACTTC. As protein: CASKMTRGGSIQYF.

The V and J genes are TRBV6-6 and TRBJ1-2; D unresolved. Trimming removed 5 bases at V and 8 bases at J, with 15 bases between. The V gene's germline CDR1 is MNHNY and CDR2 SVGAGI (reference sequence). This CDR3 is built from 13 residues. The CDR3 DNA is TGTGCCAGCAGTCCCCCGGAGCTGGAGGGCTACACCTTC. It is translated as CASSPPELEGYTF.

This clone appeared a single time. The CDR3 region has the DNA TGTGCCAGCAGTTTGACAGTGACCTCTGATACGCAGTATTTT. Translating gives CASSLTVTSDTQYF. The V and J genes are TRBV27 and TRBJ2-3; perhaps TRBD1 as D (5 bases). CDR1 is MNHEY and CDR2 is SMNVEV in the germline V gene (reference sequence). V was pared by 3 bases and J by 6 bases, with 13 bases between. This CDR3 contains 14 residues.

This rearrangement joins TRBV3-1 (or the pseudogene TRBV3-2) to TRBJ2-2; 9 bases fit TRBD1. V shed 8 bases, J shed 7 bases, and the junction held 11 bases outside the gene matches. CDR3 length equals 15 residues. Per germline, CDR1 LGHDT and CDR2 YNNKEL (reference sequence). This chain's CDR3 is CASGLQGALVGELFF. CDR3 sequence (DNA): TGTGCCAGCGGCTTACAGGGGGCGCTGGTCGGGGAGCTGTTTTTT.

V and J are TRBV7-8 and TRBJ1-1, with D uncertain. This CDR3 spans 13 amino acids. Trimming cost V 2 bases and J 1 base, with 5 bases left between them. Germline V gene lookup returns CDR1 SGHVS and CDR2 FQNEAQ. CDR3 sequence reads: CASSLFGNTEAFF. In nucleotides, the CDR3 is TGTGCCAGCAGCTTATTTGGGAACACTGAAGCTTTCTTT. Combining the CDR3 with reference TRBV7-8 and TRBJ1-1 gives the whole variable domain GAGVSQSPRYKVAKRGQDVALRCDPISGHVSLFWYQQALGQGPEFLTYFQNEAQLDKSGLPSDRFFAERPEGSVSTLKIQRTQQEDSAVYLCASSLFGNTEAFFGQGTRLTVV.

This clone was recorded once. The V call is TRBV3-1 (or the pseudogene TRBV3-2), the J call TRBJ1-6; D remains ambiguous. The CDR3 contains 13 residues. Germline V gene sequence: CDR1 LGHDT, CDR2 YNNKEL (reference sequence). V was pared by 4 bases and J by 3 bases, with 4 bases between. CDR3 amino acids: CASSRVYNSPLHF. In DNA form, the CDR3 reads TGTGCCAGCAGCCGGGTCTATAATTCACCCCTCCACTTT.

This CDR3 reads CASRGWTDTQYF. The CDR3 DNA sequence: TGTGCCAGCAGGGGTTGGACAGATACGCAGTATTTT. The chain carries TRBV6-6 and TRBJ2-3; D not certain. CDR1 is MNHNY and CDR2 is SVGAGI in the germline V gene (reference sequence). V was cut by 6 bases and J by 3 bases, with 7 bases left in between. CDR3 length: 12 residues.

V and J are TRBV2 and TRBJ2-7; the D gene is possibly TRBD2 (5 bases). Trimming pared 3 bases from V and 0 bases from J, leaving 6 bases between. Per the germline V gene, CDR1 is SNHLY and CDR2 is FYNNEI. The CDR3 extends over 13 amino acids. This chain's CDR3 is CASSDEGSYEQYF. CDR3 in DNA: TGTGCCAGCAGTGACGAGGGCTCCTACGAGCAGTACTTC.

This clone was detected once. The chain uses TRBV7-6 and TRBJ2-1; 7 positions match TRBD1. This CDR3 region has 17 residues. V was pared by 5 bases and J by 4 bases, with 14 bases of the junction left unmatched. The V gene's germline CDR1 is SGHVS and CDR2 FNYEAQ. The CDR3 DNA follows: TGTGCCAGCAGCCCGAGAGTTCGGGACAGATCATACAATGAGCAGTTCTTC. As protein: CASSPRVRDRSYNEQFF.

The V call is TRBV11-2, the J call TRBJ1-5; no clear D. V lost 5 bases and J lost 3, with 14 bases in between. The length of the CDR3 is 15 residues. Germline V gives CDR1 SGHAT, CDR2 FQNNGV. CDR3 residues: CASSLSNRPNQPQHF. The DNA for the CDR3 is TGTGCCAGCAGCCTAAGTAATCGCCCCAATCAGCCCCAGCATTTT.

The chain has TRBV4-1 and TRBJ1-1, with D perhaps matching TRBD1 (5 bases). CDR1 and CDR2 from the germline V gene are MGHRA and YSYEKL. The CDR3 totals 14 residues. V lost 0 bases to trimming and J lost 6 bases, with 11 bases between them. As DNA, the CDR3 is TGCGCCAGCAGCCAAGATCACGGGACCCCTGAAGCTTTCTTT. It specifies CASSQDHGTPEAFF.

This clone was detected a few times. The V gene is TRBV5-1, the J gene TRBJ2-1; D uncertain. The V gene's germline CDR1 is SGHRS and CDR2 YFSETQ. The V gene lost 3 bases and the J gene lost 5 bases, with 12 bases spanning the gap. The CDR3 totals 14 residues. The CDR3 DNA is TGCGCCAGCAGCTCACTACCGGTGAACAATGAGCAGTTCTTC. This gives the protein CASSSLPVNNEQFF. The full variable domain, its missing parts supplied by reference TRBV5-1 and TRBJ2-1, is KAGVTQTPRYLIKTRGQQVTLSCSPISGHRSVSWYQQTPGQGLQFLFEYFSETQRNKGNFPGRFSGRQFSNSRSEMNVSTLELGDSALYLCASSSLPVNNEQFFGPGTRLTVL.

This rearrangement joins TRBV3-1 (or the pseudogene TRBV3-2) to TRBJ2-2, with 7 bases matching TRBD2. CDR3 length: 12 amino acids. Germline loops: CDR1 LGHDT, CDR2 YNNKEL (reference sequence). The ends lost 5 bases at V and 11 bases at J; junction bases unmatched: 5. CDR3 DNA: TGTGCCAGCAGCTCCGGGGGGTATGAGCTGTTTTTT. This codes for CASSSGGYELFF.